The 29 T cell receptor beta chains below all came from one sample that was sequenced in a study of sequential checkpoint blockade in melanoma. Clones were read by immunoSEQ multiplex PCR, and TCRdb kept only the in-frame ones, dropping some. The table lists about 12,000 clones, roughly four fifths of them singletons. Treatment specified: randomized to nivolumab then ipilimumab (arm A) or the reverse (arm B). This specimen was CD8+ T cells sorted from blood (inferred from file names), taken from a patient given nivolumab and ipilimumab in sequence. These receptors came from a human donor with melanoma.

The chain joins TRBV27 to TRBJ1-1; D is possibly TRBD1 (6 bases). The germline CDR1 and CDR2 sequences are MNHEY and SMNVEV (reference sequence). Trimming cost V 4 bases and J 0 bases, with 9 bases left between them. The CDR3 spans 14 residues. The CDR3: CASSYGQMNTEAFF. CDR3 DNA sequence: TGTGCCAGCAGTTACGGACAGATGAACACTGAAGCTTTCTTT.

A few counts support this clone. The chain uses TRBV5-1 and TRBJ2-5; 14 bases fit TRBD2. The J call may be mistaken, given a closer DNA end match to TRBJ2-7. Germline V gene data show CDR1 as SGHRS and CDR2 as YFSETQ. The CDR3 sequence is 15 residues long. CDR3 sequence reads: CASSRGLAGGYEQYF. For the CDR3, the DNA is TGCGCCAGCAGCCGCGGACTAGCGGGAGGCTACGAGCAGTACTTC.

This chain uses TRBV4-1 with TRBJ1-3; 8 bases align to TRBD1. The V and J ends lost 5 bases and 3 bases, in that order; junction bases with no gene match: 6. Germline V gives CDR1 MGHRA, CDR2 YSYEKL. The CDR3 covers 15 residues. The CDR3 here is CASSEGTGDGNTIYF. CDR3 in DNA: TGCGCCAGCAGCGAAGGGACAGGAGATGGAAACACCATATATTTT.

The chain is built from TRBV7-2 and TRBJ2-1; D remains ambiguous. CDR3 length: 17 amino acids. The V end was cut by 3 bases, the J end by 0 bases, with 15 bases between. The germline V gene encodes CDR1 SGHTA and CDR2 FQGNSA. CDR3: CASSFLLETSSYNEQFF. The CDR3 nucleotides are TGTGCCAGCAGCTTTTTATTGGAGACGAGCTCCTACAATGAGCAGTTCTTC.

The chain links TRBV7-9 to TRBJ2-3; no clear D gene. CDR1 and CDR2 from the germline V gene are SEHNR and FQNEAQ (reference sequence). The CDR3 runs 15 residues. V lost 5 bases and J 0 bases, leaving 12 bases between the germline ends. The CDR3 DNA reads TGTGCCAGCAGCCCCTACCCCGGGAGCACAGATACGCAGTATTTT. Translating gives CASSPYPGSTDTQYF.

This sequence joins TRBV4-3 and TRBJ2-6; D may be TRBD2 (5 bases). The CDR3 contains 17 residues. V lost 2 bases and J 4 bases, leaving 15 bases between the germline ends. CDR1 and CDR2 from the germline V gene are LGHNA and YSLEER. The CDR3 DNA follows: TGCGCCAGCAGCCAATCGACCCCCTCGGGAGGGGCCAACGTCCTGACTTTC. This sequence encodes CASSQSTPSGGANVLTF.

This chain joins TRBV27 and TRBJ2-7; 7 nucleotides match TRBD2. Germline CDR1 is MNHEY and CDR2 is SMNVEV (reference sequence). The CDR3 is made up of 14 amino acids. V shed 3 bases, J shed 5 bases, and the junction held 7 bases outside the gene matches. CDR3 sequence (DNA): TGTGCCAGCAGTTTCGGGGCGGGAGTCCACGAGCAGTACTTC. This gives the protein CASSFGAGVHEQYF.

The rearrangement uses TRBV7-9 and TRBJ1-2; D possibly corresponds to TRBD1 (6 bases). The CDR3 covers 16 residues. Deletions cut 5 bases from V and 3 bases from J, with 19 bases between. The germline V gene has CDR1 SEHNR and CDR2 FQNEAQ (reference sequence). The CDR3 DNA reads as TGTGCCAGCAGCCCCCGTGGGGGGGCTAGGGACTATGGCTACACCTTC. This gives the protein CASSPRGGARDYGYTF.

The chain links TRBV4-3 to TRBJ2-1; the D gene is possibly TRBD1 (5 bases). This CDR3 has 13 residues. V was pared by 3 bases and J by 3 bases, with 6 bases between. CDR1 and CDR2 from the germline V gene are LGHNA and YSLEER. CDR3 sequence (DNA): TGCGCCAGCAGCCACGGACACTACAATGAGCAGTTCTTC. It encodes CASSHGHYNEQFF.

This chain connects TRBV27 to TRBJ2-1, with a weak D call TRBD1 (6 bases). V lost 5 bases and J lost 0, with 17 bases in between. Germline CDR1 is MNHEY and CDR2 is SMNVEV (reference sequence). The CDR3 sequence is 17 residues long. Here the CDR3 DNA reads TGTGCCAGCAGTCCATCCAGGGGTGGCGGCTCCTACAATGAGCAGTTCTTC. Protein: CASSPSRGGGSYNEQFF.

The CDR3, as DNA: TGTGCCAGCAGCCCTCCGGGACAGGGGGACTCTGGGGCCAACGTCCTGACTTTC. This translates into CASSPPGQGDSGANVLTF. The chain links TRBV7-9 to TRBJ2-6, with 11 bases lining up with TRBD1. The J segment lost 0 bases and the V segment lost 5 bases, leaving 6 bases of the junction unmatched. CDR3 size: 18 residues. Per germline, CDR1 SEHNR and CDR2 FQNEAQ (reference sequence).

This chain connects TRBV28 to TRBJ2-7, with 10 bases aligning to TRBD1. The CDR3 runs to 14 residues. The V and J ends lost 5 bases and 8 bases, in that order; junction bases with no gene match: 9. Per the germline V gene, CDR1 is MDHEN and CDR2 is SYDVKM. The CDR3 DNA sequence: TGTGCCAGCAGTGATCCGGGACAGGGGATGAAGCAGTACTTC. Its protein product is CASSDPGQGMKQYF.

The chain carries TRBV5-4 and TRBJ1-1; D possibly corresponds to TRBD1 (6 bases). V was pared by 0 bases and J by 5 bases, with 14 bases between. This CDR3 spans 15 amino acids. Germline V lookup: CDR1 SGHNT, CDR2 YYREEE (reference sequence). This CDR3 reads CASSLVMGARTEAFF. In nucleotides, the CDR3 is TGTGCCAGCAGCTTGGTTATGGGGGCACGGACTGAAGCTTTCTTT. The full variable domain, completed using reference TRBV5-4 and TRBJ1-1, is ETGVTQSPTHLIKTRGQQVTLRCSSQSGHNTVSWYQQALGQGPQFIFQYYREEENGRGNFPPRFSGLQFPNYSSELNVNALELDDSALYLCASSLVMGARTEAFFGQGTRLTVV.

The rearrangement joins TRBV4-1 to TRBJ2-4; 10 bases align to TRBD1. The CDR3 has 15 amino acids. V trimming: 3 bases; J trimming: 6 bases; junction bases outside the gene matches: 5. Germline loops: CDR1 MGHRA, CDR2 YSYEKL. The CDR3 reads CASSHLGDRGNIQYF. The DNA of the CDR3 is TGCGCCAGCAGCCATCTGGGGGACAGGGGAAACATTCAGTACTTC.

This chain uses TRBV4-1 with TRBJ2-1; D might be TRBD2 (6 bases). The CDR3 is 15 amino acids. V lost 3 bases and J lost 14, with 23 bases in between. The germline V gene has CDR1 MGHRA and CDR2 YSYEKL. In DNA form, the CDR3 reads TGCGCCAGCAGCCAGGGTGCGTTAGGGGCGGGATCCAAGTTCTTC. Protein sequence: CASSQGALGAGSKFF.

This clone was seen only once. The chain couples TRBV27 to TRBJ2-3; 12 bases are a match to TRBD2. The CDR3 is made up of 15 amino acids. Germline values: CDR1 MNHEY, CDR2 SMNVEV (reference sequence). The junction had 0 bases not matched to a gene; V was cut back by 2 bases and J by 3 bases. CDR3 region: CASSLGTSGTDTQYF. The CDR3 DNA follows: TGTGCCAGCAGTTTAGGGACTAGCGGGACAGATACGCAGTATTTT.

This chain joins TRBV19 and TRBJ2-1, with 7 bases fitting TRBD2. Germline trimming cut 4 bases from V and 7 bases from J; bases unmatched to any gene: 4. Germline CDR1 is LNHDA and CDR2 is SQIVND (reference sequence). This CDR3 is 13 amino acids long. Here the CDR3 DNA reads TGTGCCAGTAGTAGCGGGAGAGGGAATGAGCAGTTCTTC. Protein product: CASSSGRGNEQFF.

The CDR3 DNA is TGTGCCAGCAGCTTAGGGGCGAGACGTGACGAGCAGTACTTC. Translation gives CASSLGARRDEQYF. The chain has TRBV7-6 and TRBJ2-7; D is ambiguous. The CDR3 length is 14 residues. The germline CDR1 and CDR2 sequences are SGHVS and FNYEAQ. V was cut by 1 base and J by 5 bases, with 12 bases left in between.

CDR3 amino acids: CASSATRQSYSNQPQHF. CDR3 bases: TGTGCCAGCAGCGCAACCAGACAGTCCTATAGCAATCAGCCCCAGCATTTT. The rearrangement uses TRBV2 and TRBJ1-5; D perhaps matches TRBD1 (5 bases). This CDR3 has 17 amino acids. V lost 6 bases and J 0 bases, leaving 18 bases between the germline ends. Germline V gene lookup returns CDR1 SNHLY and CDR2 FYNNEI.

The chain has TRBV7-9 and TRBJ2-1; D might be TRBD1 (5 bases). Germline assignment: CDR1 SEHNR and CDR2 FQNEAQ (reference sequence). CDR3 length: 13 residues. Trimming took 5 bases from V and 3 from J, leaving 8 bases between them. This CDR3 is CASSDSNYNEQFF. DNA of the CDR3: TGTGCCAGCAGCGACAGTAACTACAATGAGCAGTTCTTC.

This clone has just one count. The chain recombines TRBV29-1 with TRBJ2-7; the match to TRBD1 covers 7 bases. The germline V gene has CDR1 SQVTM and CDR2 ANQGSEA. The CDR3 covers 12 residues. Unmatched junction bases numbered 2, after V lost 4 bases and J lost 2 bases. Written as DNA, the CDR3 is TGCAGCGTTGTAGGGACAGCCTACGAGCAGTACTTC. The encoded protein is CSVVGTAYEQYF.

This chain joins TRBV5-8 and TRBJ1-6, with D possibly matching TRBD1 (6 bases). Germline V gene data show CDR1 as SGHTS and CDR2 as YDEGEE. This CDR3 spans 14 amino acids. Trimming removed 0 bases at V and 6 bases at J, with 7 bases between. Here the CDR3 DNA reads TGTGCCAGCAGCTTGGTAGGGGGTAATTCACCCCTCCACTTT. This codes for CASSLVGGNSPLHF.

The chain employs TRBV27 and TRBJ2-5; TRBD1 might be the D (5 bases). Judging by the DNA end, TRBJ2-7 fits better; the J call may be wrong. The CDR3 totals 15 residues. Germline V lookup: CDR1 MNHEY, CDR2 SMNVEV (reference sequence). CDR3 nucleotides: TGTGCCAGCAGTCAAAACGGACATACCATCTACGAGCAGTACTTC. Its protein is CASSQNGHTIYEQYF.

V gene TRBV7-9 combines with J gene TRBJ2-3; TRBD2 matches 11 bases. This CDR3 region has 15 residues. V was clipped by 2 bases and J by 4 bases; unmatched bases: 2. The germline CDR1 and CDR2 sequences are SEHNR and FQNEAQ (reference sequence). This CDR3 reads CASSLTSGRADTQYF. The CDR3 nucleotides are TGTGCCAGCAGCTTAACTAGCGGGAGAGCAGATACGCAGTATTTT.

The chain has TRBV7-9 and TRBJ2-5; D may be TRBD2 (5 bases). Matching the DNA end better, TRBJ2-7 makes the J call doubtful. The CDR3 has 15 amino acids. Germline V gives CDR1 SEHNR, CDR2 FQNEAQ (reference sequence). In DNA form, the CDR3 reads TGTGCCAGCAGCTTAAGTTCAGGACTCTCCTACGAGCAGTACTTC. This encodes CASSLSSGLSYEQYF.

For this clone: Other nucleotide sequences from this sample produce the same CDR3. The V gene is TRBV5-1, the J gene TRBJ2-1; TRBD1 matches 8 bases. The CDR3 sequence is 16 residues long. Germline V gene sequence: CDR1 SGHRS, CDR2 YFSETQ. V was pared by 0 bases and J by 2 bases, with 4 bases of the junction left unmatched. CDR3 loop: CASSLVPGGAYNEQFF. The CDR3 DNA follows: TGCGCCAGCAGCTTGGTCCCAGGGGGCGCCTACAATGAGCAGTTCTTC.

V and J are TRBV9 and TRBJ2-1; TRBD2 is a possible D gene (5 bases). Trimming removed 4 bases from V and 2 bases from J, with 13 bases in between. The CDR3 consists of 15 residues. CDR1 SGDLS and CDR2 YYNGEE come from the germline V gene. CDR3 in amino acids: CASSKEGPPYNEQFF. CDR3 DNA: TGTGCCAGCAGCAAAGAGGGCCCCCCCTACAATGAGCAGTTCTTC.

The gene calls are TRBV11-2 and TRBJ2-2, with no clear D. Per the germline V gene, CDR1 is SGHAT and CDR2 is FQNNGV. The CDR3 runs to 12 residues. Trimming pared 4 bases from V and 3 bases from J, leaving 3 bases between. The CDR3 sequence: CASSSDTGELFF. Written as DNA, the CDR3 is TGTGCCAGCAGCTCGGACACCGGGGAGCTGTTTTTT.

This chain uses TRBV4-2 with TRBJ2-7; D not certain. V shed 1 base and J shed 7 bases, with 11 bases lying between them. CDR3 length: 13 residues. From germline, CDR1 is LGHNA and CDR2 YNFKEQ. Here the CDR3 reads CASSQASPLEQYF. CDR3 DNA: TGTGCCAGCAGCCAAGCTTCCCCGTTGGAGCAGTACTTC.